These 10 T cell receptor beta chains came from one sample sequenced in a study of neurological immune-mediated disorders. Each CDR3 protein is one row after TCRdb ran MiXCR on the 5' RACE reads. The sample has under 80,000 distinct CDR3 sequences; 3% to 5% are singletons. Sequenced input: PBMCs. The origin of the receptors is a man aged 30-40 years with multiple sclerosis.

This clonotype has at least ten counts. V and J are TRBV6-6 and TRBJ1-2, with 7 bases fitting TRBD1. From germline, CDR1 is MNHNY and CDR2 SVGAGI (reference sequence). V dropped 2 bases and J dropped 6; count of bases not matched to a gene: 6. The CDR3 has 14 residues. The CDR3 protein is CASSYPDREHGYTF. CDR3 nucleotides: TGTGCCAGCAGTTACCCCGACAGGGAACATGGCTACACCTTC.

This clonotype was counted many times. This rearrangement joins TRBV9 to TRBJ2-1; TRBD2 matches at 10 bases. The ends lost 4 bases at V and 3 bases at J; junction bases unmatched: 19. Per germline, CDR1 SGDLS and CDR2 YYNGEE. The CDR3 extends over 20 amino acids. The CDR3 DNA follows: TGTGCCAGCAGCTTCGAGGGGGCTAGCGGGGGAGCTTGGAACTACAATGAGCAGTTCTTC. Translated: CASSFEGASGGAWNYNEQFF.

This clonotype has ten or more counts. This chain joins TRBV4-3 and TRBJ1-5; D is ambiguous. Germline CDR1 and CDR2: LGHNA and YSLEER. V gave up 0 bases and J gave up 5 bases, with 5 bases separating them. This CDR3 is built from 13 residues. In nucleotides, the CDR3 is TGCGCCAGCAGCCAAGACAGCTATCAGCCCCAGCATTTT. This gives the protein CASSQDSYQPQHF.

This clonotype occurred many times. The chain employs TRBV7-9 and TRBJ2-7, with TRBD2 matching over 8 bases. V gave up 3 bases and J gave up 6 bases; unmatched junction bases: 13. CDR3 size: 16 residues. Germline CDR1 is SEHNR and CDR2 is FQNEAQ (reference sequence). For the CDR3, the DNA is TGTGCCAGCAGCTTTTCTACTAGCGGAGGGCCTCCCGAGCAGTACTTC. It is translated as CASSFSTSGGPPEQYF.

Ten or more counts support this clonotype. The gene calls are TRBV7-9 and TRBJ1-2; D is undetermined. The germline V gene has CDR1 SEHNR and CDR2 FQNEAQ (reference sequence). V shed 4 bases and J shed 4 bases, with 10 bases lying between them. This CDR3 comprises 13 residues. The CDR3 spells CASSSDGIYGYTF. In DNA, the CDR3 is TGTGCCAGCAGCTCGGACGGGATCTATGGCTACACCTTC.

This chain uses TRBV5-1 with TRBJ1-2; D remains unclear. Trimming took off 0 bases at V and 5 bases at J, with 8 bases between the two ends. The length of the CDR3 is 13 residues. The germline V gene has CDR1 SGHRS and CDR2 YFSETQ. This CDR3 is CASSLVRGYGYTF. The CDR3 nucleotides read TGCGCCAGCAGCTTGGTTCGGGGTTATGGCTACACCTTC.

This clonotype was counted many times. CDR3 bases: TGCAGTGCCCAAACGGGGGGGGCGTACGAGCAGTACTTC. Encoded protein: CSAQTGGAYEQYF. The rearrangement joins TRBV20-1 to TRBJ2-7; 8 nucleotides agree with TRBD2. CDR3 length equals 13 residues. Germline V gene sequence: CDR1 DFQATT, CDR2 SNEGSKA (reference sequence). The ends lost 6 bases at V and 4 bases at J; junction bases unmatched: 8.

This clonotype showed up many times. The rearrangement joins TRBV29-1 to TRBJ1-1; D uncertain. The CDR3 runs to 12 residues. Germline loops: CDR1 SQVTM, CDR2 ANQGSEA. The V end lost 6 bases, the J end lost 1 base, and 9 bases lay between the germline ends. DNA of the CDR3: TGCAGCGTGGCGGTCGGGAACACTGAAGCTTTCTTT. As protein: CSVAVGNTEAFF. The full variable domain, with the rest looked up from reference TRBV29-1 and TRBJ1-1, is SAVISQKPSRDICQRGTSLTIQCQVDSQVTMMFWYRQQPGQSLTLIATANQGSEATYESGFVIDKFPISRPNLTFSTLTVSNMSPEDSSIYLCSVAVGNTEAFFGQGTRLTVV.

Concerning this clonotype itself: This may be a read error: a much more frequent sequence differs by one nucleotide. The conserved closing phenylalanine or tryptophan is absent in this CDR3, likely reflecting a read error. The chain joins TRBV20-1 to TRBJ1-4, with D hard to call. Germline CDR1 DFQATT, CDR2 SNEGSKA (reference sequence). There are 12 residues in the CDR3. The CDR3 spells CRGGPTNEKLFI. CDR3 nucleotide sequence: TGCAGGGGAGGACCGACTAATGAAAAACTGTTTATT.

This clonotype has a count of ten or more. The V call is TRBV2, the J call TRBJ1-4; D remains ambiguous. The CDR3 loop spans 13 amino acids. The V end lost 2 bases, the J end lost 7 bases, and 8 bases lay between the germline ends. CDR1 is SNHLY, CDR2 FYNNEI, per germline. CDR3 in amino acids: CASSELEVEKLFF. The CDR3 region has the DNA TGTGCCAGCAGTGAATTAGAAGTTGAAAAACTGTTTTTT.